This section outlines one T cell receptor beta chain sequence together with its context. Its specificity is not known. Primers used in a second PCR of about 7 to 12 cycles were a sample-barcoded 5' primer and a J-beta primer mix. From the 5' RACE reads, TCRdb called clonotypes with MiXCR, one entry per CDR3 protein. The table includes about 1.6 million distinct CDR3 sequences, almost 35% detected once. This record belongs to a study of blood T cells in healthy people across ages. The CDR3 consists of 15 residues. CDR1 and CDR2 (germline): SGHVS, FQNEAQ. Trimming stripped 7 bases from V and 0 bases from J, with 14 bases between. Study-wide points: As naive T cell percentage varied, TCR beta diversity correlated strongly with it.

The clonotype was recovered from a woman in her twenties or thirties in good health. The V and J genes are TRBV7-8 and TRBJ2-3; possibly TRBD1 or TRBD2 for D (6 bases each). Sequenced input: blood. The CDR3 spells CASTRRDISTDTQYF. The CDR3 DNA is TGTGCCAGCACCCGGAGGGACATCAGCACAGATACGCAGTATTTT.